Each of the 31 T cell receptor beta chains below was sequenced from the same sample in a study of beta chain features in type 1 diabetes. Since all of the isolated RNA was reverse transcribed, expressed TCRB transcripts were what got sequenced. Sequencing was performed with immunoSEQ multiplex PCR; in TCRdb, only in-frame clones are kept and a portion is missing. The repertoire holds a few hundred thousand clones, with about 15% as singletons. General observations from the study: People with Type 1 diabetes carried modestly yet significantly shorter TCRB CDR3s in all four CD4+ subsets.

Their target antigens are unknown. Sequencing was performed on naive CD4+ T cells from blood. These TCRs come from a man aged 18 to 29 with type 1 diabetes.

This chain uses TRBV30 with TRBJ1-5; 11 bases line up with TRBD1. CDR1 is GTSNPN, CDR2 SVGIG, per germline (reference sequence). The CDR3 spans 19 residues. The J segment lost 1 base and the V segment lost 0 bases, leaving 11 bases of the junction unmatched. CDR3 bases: TGTGCCTGGAGTGTAAGTAGGACAGGGGGCCTACCGAGCAATCAGCCCCAGCATTTT. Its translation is CAWSVSRTGGLPSNQPQHF.

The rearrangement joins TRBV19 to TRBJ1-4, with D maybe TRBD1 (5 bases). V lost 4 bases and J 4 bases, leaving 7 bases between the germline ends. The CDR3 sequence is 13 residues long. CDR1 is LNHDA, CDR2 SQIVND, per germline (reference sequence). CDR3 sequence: CASSTQGNEKLFF. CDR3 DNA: TGTGCCAGTAGTACTCAGGGTAATGAAAAACTGTTTTTT.

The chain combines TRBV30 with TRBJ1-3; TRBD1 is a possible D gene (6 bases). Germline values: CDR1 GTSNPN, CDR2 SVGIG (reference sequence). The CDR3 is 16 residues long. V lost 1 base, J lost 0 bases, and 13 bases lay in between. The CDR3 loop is CAWSGRQALSGNTIYF. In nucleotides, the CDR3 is TGTGCCTGGAGTGGACGACAGGCCCTCTCTGGAAACACCATATATTTT.

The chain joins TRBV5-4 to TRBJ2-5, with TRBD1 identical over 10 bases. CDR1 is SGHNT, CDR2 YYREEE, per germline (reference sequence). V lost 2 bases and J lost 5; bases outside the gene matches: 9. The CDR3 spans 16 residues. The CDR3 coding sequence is TGTGCCAGCAGCTTCTCCGGGACAGGGGCATGGGAGACCCAGTACTTC. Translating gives CASSFSGTGAWETQYF.

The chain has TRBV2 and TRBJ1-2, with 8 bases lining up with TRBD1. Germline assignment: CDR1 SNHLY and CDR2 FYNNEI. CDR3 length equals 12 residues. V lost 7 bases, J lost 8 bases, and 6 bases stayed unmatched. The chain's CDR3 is CASIHRGGGYTF. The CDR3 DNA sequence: TGTGCCAGCATCCACAGGGGGGGCGGCTACACCTTC.

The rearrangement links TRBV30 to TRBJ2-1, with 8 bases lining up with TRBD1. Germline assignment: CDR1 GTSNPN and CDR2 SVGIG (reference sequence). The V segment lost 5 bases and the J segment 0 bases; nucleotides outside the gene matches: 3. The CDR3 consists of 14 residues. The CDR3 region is CAWGQGGSYNEQFF. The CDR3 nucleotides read TGTGCCTGGGGACAGGGCGGCTCCTACAATGAGCAGTTCTTC.

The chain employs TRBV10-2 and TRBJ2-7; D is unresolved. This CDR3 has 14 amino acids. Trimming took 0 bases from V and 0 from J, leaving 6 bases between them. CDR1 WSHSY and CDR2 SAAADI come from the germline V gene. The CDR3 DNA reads TGCGCCAGCAGTGAGTCAAGAGTCTCCTACGAGCAGTACTTC. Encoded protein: CASSESRVSYEQYF.

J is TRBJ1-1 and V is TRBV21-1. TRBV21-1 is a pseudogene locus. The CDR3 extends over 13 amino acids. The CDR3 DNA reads TGTGCCGGCAGCAAGGGAGGTGTCACTGAAGCTTTCTTT. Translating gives CAGSKGGVTEAFF.

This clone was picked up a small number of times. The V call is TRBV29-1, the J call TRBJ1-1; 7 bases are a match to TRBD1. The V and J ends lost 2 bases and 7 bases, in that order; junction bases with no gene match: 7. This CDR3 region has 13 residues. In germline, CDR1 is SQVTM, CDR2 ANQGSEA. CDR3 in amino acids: CSVETGTDIEAFF. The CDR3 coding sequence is TGCAGCGTTGAAACAGGGACAGATATTGAAGCTTTCTTT.

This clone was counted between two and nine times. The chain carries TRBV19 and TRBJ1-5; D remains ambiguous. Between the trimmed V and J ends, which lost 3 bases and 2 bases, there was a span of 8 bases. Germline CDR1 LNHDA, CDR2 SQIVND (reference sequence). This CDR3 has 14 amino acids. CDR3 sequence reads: CASSIREGNQPQHF. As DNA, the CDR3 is TGTGCCAGTAGTATCCGGGAAGGCAATCAGCCCCAGCATTTT.

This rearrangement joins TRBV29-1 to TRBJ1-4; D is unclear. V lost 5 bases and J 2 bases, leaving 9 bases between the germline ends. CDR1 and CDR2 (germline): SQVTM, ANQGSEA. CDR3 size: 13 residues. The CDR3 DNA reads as TGCAGCGTTATGATGCGGACTAATGAAAAACTGTTTTTT. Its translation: CSVMMRTNEKLFF.

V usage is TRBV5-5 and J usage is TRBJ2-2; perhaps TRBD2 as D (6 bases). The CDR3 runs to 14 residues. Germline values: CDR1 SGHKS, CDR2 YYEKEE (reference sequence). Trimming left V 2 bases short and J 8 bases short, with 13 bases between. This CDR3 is CASSLAGQTGELFF. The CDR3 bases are TGTGCCAGCAGCTTAGCGGGCCAAACGGGGGAGCTGTTTTTT.

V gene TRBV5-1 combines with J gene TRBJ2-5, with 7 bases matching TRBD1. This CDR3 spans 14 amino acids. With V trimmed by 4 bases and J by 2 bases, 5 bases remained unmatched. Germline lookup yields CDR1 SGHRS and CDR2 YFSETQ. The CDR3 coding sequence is TGCGCCAGCAGCCCCGGGACAGCTCAAGAGACCCAGTACTTC. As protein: CASSPGTAQETQYF.

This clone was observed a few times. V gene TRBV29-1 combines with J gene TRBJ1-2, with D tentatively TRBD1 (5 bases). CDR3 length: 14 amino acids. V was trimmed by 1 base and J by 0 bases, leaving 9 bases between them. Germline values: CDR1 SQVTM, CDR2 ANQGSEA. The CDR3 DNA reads TGCAGCGTTGAAGGGCAGGGCACTAACTATGGCTACACCTTC. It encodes CSVEGQGTNYGYTF.

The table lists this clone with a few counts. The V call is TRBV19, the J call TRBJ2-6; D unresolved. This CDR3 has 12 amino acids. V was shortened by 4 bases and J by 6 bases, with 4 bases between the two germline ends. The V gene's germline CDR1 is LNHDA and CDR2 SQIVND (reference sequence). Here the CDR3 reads CASSTLANVLTF. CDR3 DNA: TGTGCCAGTAGTACCTTGGCCAACGTCCTGACTTTC.

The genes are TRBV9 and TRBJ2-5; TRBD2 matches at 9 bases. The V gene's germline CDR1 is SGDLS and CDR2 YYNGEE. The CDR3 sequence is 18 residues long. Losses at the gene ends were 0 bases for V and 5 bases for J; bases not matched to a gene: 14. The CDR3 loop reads CASSVAGSGGIGRETQYF. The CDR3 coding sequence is TGTGCCAGCAGCGTAGCTGGCAGCGGGGGGATCGGTAGGGAGACCCAGTACTTC.

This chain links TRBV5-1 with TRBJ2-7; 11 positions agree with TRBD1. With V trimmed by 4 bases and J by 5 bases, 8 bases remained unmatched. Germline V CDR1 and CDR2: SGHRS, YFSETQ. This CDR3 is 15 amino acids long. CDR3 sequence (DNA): TGCGCCAGCAGCGGAACCGGACAGGGGGCCGACGAGCAGTACTTC. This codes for CASSGTGQGADEQYF.

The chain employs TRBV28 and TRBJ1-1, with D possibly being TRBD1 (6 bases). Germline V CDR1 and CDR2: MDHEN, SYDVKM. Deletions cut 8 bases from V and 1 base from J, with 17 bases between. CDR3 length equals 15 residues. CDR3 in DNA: TGTGCCAGCCATAGGGGGAGTTTCGGGAACACTGAAGCTTTCTTT. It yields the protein CASHRGSFGNTEAFF.

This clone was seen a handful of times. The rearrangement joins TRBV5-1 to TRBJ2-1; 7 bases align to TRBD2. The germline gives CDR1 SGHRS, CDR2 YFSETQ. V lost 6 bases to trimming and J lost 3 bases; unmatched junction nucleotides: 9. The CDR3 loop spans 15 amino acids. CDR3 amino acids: CASKRAGTYYNEQFF. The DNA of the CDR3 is TGCGCCAGCAAGAGAGCGGGAACCTACTACAATGAGCAGTTCTTC. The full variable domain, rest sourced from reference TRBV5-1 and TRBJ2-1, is KAGVTQTPRYLIKTRGQQVTLSCSPISGHRSVSWYQQTPGQGLQFLFEYFSETQRNKGNFPGRFSGRQFSNSRSEMNVSTLELGDSALYLCASKRAGTYYNEQFFGPGTRLTVL.

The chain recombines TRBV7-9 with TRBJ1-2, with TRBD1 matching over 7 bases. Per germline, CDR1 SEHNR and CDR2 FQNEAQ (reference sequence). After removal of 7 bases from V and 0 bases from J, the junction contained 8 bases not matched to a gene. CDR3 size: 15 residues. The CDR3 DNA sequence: TGTGCCAGCAACGGGACGGGACAGACTAACTATGGCTACACCTTC. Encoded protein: CASNGTGQTNYGYTF.

The CDR3 nucleotides are TGCGCCAGCAGCTCGAACAGAGTTGAAGCTTTCTTT. Translated, it gives CASSSNRVEAFF. The chain is built from TRBV5-1 and TRBJ1-1; no clear D gene. Germline V gene data show CDR1 as SGHRS and CDR2 as YFSETQ. CDR3 length: 12 residues. V was clipped by 3 bases and J by 7 bases, with 10 bases between them.

The CDR3 spells CASSQPGVGGGAYNEQFF. DNA for the CDR3: TGCGCCAGCAGCCAGCCTGGCGTGGGCGGGGGGGCCTACAATGAGCAGTTCTTC. The J gene is TRBJ2-1, the V gene TRBV4-1; 9 nucleotides align to TRBD2. Germline V gene lookup returns CDR1 MGHRA and CDR2 YSYEKL. With V trimmed by 3 bases and J by 2 bases, 11 bases remained unmatched. CDR3 length: 18 residues.

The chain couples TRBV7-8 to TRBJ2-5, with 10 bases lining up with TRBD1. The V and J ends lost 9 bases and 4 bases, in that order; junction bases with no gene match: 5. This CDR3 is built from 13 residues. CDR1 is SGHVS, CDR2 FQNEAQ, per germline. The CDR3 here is CASDRDRGETQYF. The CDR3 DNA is TGTGCCAGTGACCGGGACAGGGGAGAGACCCAGTACTTC.

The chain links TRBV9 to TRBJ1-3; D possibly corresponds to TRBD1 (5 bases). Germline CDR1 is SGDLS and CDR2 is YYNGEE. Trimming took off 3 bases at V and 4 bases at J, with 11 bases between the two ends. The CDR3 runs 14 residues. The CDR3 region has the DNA TGTGCCAGCAGCGGGCGGGGGATCGGAAACACCATATATTTT. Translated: CASSGRGIGNTIYF.

The CDR3: CASSEVGTLYGYTF. CDR3 in DNA: TGTGCCAGCAGTGAGGTCGGGACACTTTATGGCTACACCTTC. This chain connects TRBV6-1 to TRBJ1-2; TRBD1 is a possible D gene (6 bases). Germline V gives CDR1 MNHNS, CDR2 SASEGT. V gave up 3 bases and J gave up 5 bases, with 13 bases separating them. This CDR3 comprises 14 residues.

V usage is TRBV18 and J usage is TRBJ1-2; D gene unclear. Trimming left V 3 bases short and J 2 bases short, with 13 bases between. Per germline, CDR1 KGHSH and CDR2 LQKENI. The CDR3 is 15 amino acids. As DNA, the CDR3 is TGTGCCAGCTCACCGGTCTCCGGGGAGAACTATGGCTACACCTTC. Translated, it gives CASSPVSGENYGYTF. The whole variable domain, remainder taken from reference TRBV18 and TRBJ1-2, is NAGVMQNPRHLVRRRGQEARLRCSPMKGHSHVYWYRQLPEEGLKFMVYLQKENIIDESGMPKERFSAEFPKEGPSILRIQQVVRGDSAAYFCASSPVSGENYGYTFGSGTRLTVV.

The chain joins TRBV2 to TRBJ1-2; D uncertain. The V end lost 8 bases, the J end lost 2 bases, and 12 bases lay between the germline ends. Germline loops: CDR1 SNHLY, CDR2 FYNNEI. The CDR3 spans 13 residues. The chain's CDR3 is CASPSQINYGYTF. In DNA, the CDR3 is TGTGCCAGCCCTTCCCAGATCAACTATGGCTACACCTTC.

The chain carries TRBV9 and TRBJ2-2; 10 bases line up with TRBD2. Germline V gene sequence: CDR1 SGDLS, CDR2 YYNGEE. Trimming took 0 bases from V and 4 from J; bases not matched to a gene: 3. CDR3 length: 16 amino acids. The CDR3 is CASSVGPSGSTGELFF. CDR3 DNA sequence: TGTGCCAGCAGCGTAGGCCCTAGCGGGAGCACCGGGGAGCTGTTTTTT. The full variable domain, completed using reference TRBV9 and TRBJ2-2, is DSGVTQTPKHLITATGQRVTLRCSPRSGDLSVYWYQQSLDQGLQFLIQYYNGEERAKGNILERFSAQQFPDLHSELNLSSLELGDSALYFCASSVGPSGSTGELFFGEGSRLTVL.

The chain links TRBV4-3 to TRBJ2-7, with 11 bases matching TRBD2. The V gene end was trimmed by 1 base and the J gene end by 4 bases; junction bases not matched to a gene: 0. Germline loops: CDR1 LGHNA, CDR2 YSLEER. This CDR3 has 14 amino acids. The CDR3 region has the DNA TGCGCCAGCAGCCAAGGACTAGCGGGGTACGAGCAGTACTTC. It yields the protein CASSQGLAGYEQYF.

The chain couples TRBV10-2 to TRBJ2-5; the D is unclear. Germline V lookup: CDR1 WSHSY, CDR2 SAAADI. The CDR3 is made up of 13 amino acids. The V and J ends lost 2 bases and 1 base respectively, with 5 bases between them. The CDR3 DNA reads TGCGCCAGCAGTGAGACGGTCCAAGAGACCCAGTACTTC. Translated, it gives CASSETVQETQYF.

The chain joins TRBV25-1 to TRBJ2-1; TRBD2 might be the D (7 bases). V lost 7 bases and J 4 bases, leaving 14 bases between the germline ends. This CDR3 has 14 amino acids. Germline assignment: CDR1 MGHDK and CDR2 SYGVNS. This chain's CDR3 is CASTGGPSYNEQFF. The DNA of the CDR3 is TGTGCCAGCACCGGGGGGCCTTCTTACAATGAGCAGTTCTTC.